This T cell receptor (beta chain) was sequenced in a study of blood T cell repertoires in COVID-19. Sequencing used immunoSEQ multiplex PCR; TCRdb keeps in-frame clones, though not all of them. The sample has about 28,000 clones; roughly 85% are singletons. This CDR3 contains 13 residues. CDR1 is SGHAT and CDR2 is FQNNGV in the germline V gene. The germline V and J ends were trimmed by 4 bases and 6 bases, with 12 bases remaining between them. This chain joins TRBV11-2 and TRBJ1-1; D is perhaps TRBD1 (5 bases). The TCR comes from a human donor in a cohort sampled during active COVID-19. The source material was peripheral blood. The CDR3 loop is CASSSPGLSEAFF. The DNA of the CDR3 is TGTGCCAGCAGCTCACCGGGACTCTCTGAAGCTTTCTTT. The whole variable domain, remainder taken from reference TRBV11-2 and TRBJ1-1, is EAGVAQSPRYKIIEKRQSVAFWCNPISGHATLYWYQQILGQGPKLLIQFQNNGVVDDSQLPKDRFSAERLKGVDSTLKIQPAKLEDSAVYLCASSSPGLSEAFFGQGTRLTVV.